A single sample gave rise to the 29 T cell receptor beta chains below, sequenced in a study of blood T cell repertoires in COVID-19. Assay used: immunoSEQ multiplex PCR; TCRdb lists only in-frame clones, some missing. This sample has about 67,000 clones, with around 88% found just once. The source material was peripheral blood. The receptors were gathered from an elderly woman with acute or convalescent COVID-19.

The chain employs TRBV5-1 and TRBJ2-1; 8 bases are a match to TRBD1. CDR1 is SGHRS, CDR2 YFSETQ, per germline. The CDR3 totals 17 residues. Unmatched junction bases numbered 14, after V lost 4 bases and J lost 5 bases. The CDR3 bases are TGCGCCAGCAGCGTAAAATCCGGGACAGGACTGAACAATGAGCAGTTCTTC. Amino acids: CASSVKSGTGLNNEQFF.

The chain couples TRBV2 to TRBJ2-1, with 8 bases aligning to TRBD1. J was trimmed by 7 bases and V by 6 bases; bases with no gene match: 2. The CDR3 length is 12 residues. The germline CDR1 and CDR2 sequences are SNHLY and FYNNEI. CDR3 in DNA: TGTGCCAGCAGGCGACAGGGGAATGAGCAGTTCTTC. This translates into CASRRQGNEQFF.

The chain has TRBV28 and TRBJ2-2, with 8 bases lining up with TRBD1. Germline lookup yields CDR1 MDHEN and CDR2 SYDVKM. V was pared by 8 bases and J by 1 base, with 12 bases of the junction left unmatched. This CDR3 has 17 amino acids. CDR3 DNA: TGTGCCAGCGGCTCCTTCGACAGGGGCCTGAACACCGGGGAGCTGTTTTTT. It specifies CASGSFDRGLNTGELFF.

V is TRBV19 and J is TRBJ2-1, with no clear D. This CDR3 spans 11 amino acids. V lost 3 bases and J lost 9, with 6 bases in between. Germline lookup yields CDR1 LNHDA and CDR2 SQIVND (reference sequence). The CDR3 coding sequence is TGTGCCAGTAGTATTGGGCGTGAGCAGTTCTTC. Translation: CASSIGREQFF.

The V call is TRBV4-2, the J call TRBJ2-5; weak D call: TRBD2 (5 bases). V gave up 5 bases and J gave up 4 bases, with 11 bases separating them. This CDR3 is 13 amino acids long. From germline, CDR1 is LGHNA and CDR2 YNFKEQ. In DNA, the CDR3 is TGTGCCAGCAGCAACGGACGGGGAGAGACCCAGTACTTC. This encodes CASSNGRGETQYF.

The chain combines TRBV19 with TRBJ2-1; D uncertain. The CDR3 runs 16 residues. Germline loops: CDR1 LNHDA, CDR2 SQIVND (reference sequence). Trimming left V 4 bases short and J 4 bases short, with 17 bases between. CDR3 sequence reads: CASSKLQTVKYNEQFF. DNA of the CDR3: TGTGCCAGTAGTAAACTCCAAACCGTTAAGTACAATGAGCAGTTCTTC.

This clone was counted a single time. V usage is TRBV4-2 and J usage is TRBJ1-5; D is unclear. V was shortened by 1 base and J by 2 bases, with 9 bases between the two germline ends. The CDR3 contains 15 residues. Germline V CDR1 and CDR2: LGHNA, YNFKEQ. CDR3 in DNA: TGTGCCAGCAGCCAAGCGGCCCAGGGCAATCAGCCCCAGCATTTT. It codes for CASSQAAQGNQPQHF.

The chain joins TRBV5-4 to TRBJ1-2, with D uncertain. V was pared by 1 base and J by 6 bases, with 13 bases between. The germline V gene encodes CDR1 SGHNT and CDR2 YYREEE (reference sequence). This CDR3 comprises 14 residues. CDR3 residues: CASSLSIGRDGYTF. CDR3 bases: TGTGCCAGCAGCTTGTCGATAGGGAGAGATGGCTACACCTTC.

The rearrangement uses TRBV5-1 and TRBJ2-7; D is unclear. V lost 4 bases and J 6 bases, leaving 17 bases between the germline ends. The CDR3 has 14 residues. Looked up from germline, CDR1 is SGHRS and CDR2 is YFSETQ. CDR3 region: CASSPQSWSVEQYF. DNA for the CDR3: TGCGCCAGCAGCCCTCAATCGTGGTCAGTCGAGCAGTACTTC.

The V gene is TRBV6-5, the J gene TRBJ2-7; 9 bases fit TRBD1. The V segment lost 6 bases and the J segment 2 bases; nucleotides outside the gene matches: 8. CDR1 MNHEY and CDR2 SVGAGI come from the germline V gene. The CDR3 spans 15 residues. CDR3 sequence (DNA): TGTGCCAGCAGGCCAACAGGGGGCCTGACCTACGAGCAGTACTTC. Translated, it gives CASRPTGGLTYEQYF.

V is TRBV4-1 and J is TRBJ1-2; D is uncertain. The CDR3 is 15 amino acids. The germline V gene encodes CDR1 MGHRA and CDR2 YSYEKL. Trimming removed 7 bases at V and 7 bases at J, with 22 bases between. CDR3 in DNA: TGCGCCAGCATGACTTTCTTTGGCTCCCCCTTTGGCTACACCTTC. Its protein is CASMTFFGSPFGYTF.

The J gene is TRBJ2-1, the V gene TRBV27, with TRBD1 matching over 8 bases. Germline-derived CDR1 and CDR2 are MNHEY and SMNVEV (reference sequence). V shed 4 bases, J shed 4 bases, and the junction held 6 bases outside the gene matches. This CDR3 has 15 residues. The CDR3 nucleotides read TGTGCCAGCAGTTCCGCCACAGGGGGATACAATGAGCAGTTCTTC. The encoded protein is CASSSATGGYNEQFF.

The chain couples TRBV6-6 to TRBJ1-4, with no clear D. This CDR3 contains 13 residues. Germline CDR1 MNHNY, CDR2 SVGAGI (reference sequence). The germline V and J ends were trimmed by 6 bases and 5 bases, with 10 bases remaining between them. CDR3 in amino acids: CASRDNWNEKLFF. CDR3 DNA: TGTGCCAGCAGAGACAACTGGAATGAAAAACTGTTTTTT.

Only a few counts were recorded for this clone. This chain uses TRBV12-5 with TRBJ2-2; 11 bases agree with TRBD1. With V trimmed by 7 bases and J by 3 bases, 4 bases remained unmatched. CDR1 is LGHNT, CDR2 FRNRAP, per germline. CDR3 length: 15 amino acids. The CDR3 region has the DNA TGTGCTAGTGCCCGGACAGGGGGCGACACCGGGGAGCTGTTTTTT. It yields the protein CASARTGGDTGELFF.

This chain links TRBV19 with TRBJ2-2, with D maybe TRBD1 (6 bases). Germline lookup yields CDR1 LNHDA and CDR2 SQIVND (reference sequence). V was pared by 6 bases and J by 1 base, with 18 bases between. The CDR3 has 17 residues. CDR3 sequence reads: CASSLAEGVGNTGELFF. CDR3 sequence (DNA): TGTGCCAGTAGCCTGGCTGAGGGGGTTGGGAACACCGGGGAGCTGTTTTTT.

The chain links TRBV18 to TRBJ2-1, with unresolved D. Deletions cut 2 bases from V and 0 bases from J, with 14 bases between. Per the germline V gene, CDR1 is KGHSH and CDR2 is LQKENI. The CDR3 has 17 amino acids. The CDR3 coding sequence is TGTGCCAGCTCACCAAATTCCGCCCCGAGCTCCTACAATGAGCAGTTCTTC. Its translation: CASSPNSAPSSYNEQFF.

V and J are TRBV3-1 (or the pseudogene TRBV3-2) and TRBJ2-2; D not certain. The CDR3 covers 13 residues. Germline assignment: CDR1 LGHDT and CDR2 YNNKEL (reference sequence). V was clipped by 4 bases and J by 9 bases, with 12 bases between them. The CDR3 DNA follows: TGTGCCAGCAGCCTCGCGATCATCCGGGAGCTGTTTTTT. This gives the protein CASSLAIIRELFF.

The rearrangement uses TRBV20-1 and TRBJ2-3; D unresolved. CDR3 size: 11 residues. In germline, CDR1 is DFQATT, CDR2 SNEGSKA (reference sequence). V lost 7 bases to trimming and J lost 3 bases, with 8 bases between them. CDR3 protein: CSVSRTDTQYF. CDR3 coding DNA: TGCAGTGTTTCGAGGACAGATACGCAGTATTTT.

The chain joins TRBV7-2 to TRBJ1-3, with D possibly TRBD1 on 6 matching bases. CDR1 is SGHTA, CDR2 FQGNSA, per germline. Trimming left V 2 bases short and J 8 bases short, with 10 bases between. This CDR3 has 13 residues. CDR3 in amino acids: CASSLNSGDTIYF. In DNA form, the CDR3 reads TGTGCCAGCAGCTTAAACTCAGGGGACACCATATATTTT. The variable domain in full, completed from reference TRBV7-2 and TRBJ1-3, reads GAGVSQSPSNKVTEKGKDVELRCDPISGHTALYWYRQSLGQGLEFLIYFQGNSAPDKSGLPSDRFSAERTGGSVSTLTIQRTQQEDSAVYLCASSLNSGDTIYFGEGSWLTVV.

The CDR3 sequence: CASSYSRGPANYGYTF. The CDR3 DNA reads as TGTGCCAGCAGTTACTCCCGAGGGCCTGCTAACTATGGCTACACCTTC. The rearrangement links TRBV6-5 to TRBJ1-2; no reliable D call. This CDR3 comprises 16 residues. V was shortened by 0 bases and J by 0 bases, with 11 bases between the two germline ends. CDR1 and CDR2 from the germline V gene are MNHEY and SVGAGI.

This chain uses TRBV5-1 with TRBJ1-1, with D perhaps matching TRBD1 (5 bases). The CDR3 runs to 14 residues. Deletions cut 0 bases from V and 5 bases from J, with 11 bases between. CDR1 SGHRS and CDR2 YFSETQ come from the germline V gene. The CDR3 DNA follows: TGCGCCAGCAGCTTGGATGGCAGGGTAACTGAAGCTTTCTTT. Encoded protein: CASSLDGRVTEAFF.

The chain recombines TRBV18 with TRBJ1-2, with 9 nucleotides matching TRBD1. The V segment lost 3 bases and the J segment 8 bases; nucleotides outside the gene matches: 7. The CDR3 runs 14 residues. Germline V gives CDR1 KGHSH, CDR2 LQKENI. CDR3 sequence (DNA): TGTGCCAGCTCACCTCAACAGGGGGCTGGGGGCTACACCTTC. Its protein product is CASSPQQGAGGYTF.

V is TRBV28 and J is TRBJ2-7; D might be TRBD1 (6 bases). V was trimmed by 6 bases and J by 4 bases, leaving 19 bases between them. Germline assignment: CDR1 MDHEN and CDR2 SYDVKM. CDR3 length: 15 amino acids. The CDR3: CASRGRGQSGYEQYF. The CDR3 bases are TGTGCCAGCAGGGGAAGGGGACAAAGTGGATACGAGCAGTACTTC.

This chain connects TRBV18 to TRBJ2-7; perhaps TRBD1 as D (5 bases). Germline V gene data show CDR1 as KGHSH and CDR2 as LQKENI. V lost 3 bases and J lost 1, with 10 bases in between. CDR3 length: 14 residues. CDR3 in DNA: TGTGCCAGCTCACCGGACAATCCTTCCTACGAGCAGTACTTC. Protein sequence: CASSPDNPSYEQYF.

The rearrangement joins TRBV2 to TRBJ2-7, with D perhaps TRBD1 (6 bases). The CDR3 spans 15 residues. Germline CDR1 reads SNHLY; CDR2 reads FYNNEI. The ends were cut back, 2 bases at V and 2 bases at J, with 13 bases in the middle. The CDR3 coding sequence is TGTGCCAGCAGTGAATTGGGGGACACCACCTACGAGCAGTACTTC. Protein sequence: CASSELGDTTYEQYF.

The chain uses TRBV28 and TRBJ2-1, with D possibly being TRBD1 (5 bases). Germline values: CDR1 MDHEN, CDR2 SYDVKM. There are 15 residues in the CDR3. Trimming shortened V by 7 bases and J by 6 bases, and 19 bases separated the two germline ends. As DNA, the CDR3 is TGTGCCAGCACCAAAGGGGCTAGATCCGGCAATGAGCAGTTCTTC. Its protein is CASTKGARSGNEQFF.

This sequence joins TRBV4-2 and TRBJ2-2, with a possible D match to TRBD2 (6 bases). This CDR3 contains 17 residues. V lost 3 bases to trimming and J lost 6 bases, with 20 bases between them. In germline, CDR1 is LGHNA, CDR2 YNFKEQ. CDR3 sequence: CASSHPTTGVLAGELFF. CDR3 sequence (DNA): TGTGCCAGCAGCCACCCCACAACGGGGGTCCTAGCCGGGGAGCTGTTTTTT.

This clone has only a few counts. The V and J genes are TRBV6-6 and TRBJ2-1, with no clear D. This CDR3 spans 15 amino acids. V lost 2 bases and J lost 4, with 12 bases in between. The germline gives CDR1 MNHNY, CDR2 SVGAGI (reference sequence). CDR3 coding DNA: TGTGCCAGCAGTTACCTGGGCCAGGCGTACAATGAGCAGTTCTTC. It yields the protein CASSYLGQAYNEQFF.

This chain's CDR3 is CASSQLYASGRGEQFF. CDR3 sequence (DNA): TGTGCCAGCAGCCAATTATATGCTAGCGGGAGAGGGGAGCAGTTCTTC. The chain couples TRBV3-1 (or the pseudogene TRBV3-2) to TRBJ2-1; 10 bases are a match to TRBD2. CDR3 length: 16 amino acids. Per germline, CDR1 LGHDT and CDR2 YNNKEL (reference sequence). V was clipped by 2 bases and J by 10 bases; unmatched bases: 11.